Given below is one TCR beta chain in context. This CDR3 has 14 residues. Method: immunoSEQ multiplex PCR; TCRdb's copy keeps in-frame clones and lacks some. The table shows about 380,000 clones, with more than 75% occurring only once. This record comes from a study of blood T cell repertoires in COVID-19. Study context: The United States, Italy and Spain provided the acute and convalescent COVID-19 samples.

Grouping used clinical history reported by participants in a survey and questionnaire. This sequence originates from a man aged 25-40 years who had recovered from COVID-19. The rearrangement links TRBV21-1 to TRBJ2-5; no check of the table's D call, TRBD1, against the DNA was made. TRBV21-1 is recorded as a pseudogene. The specimen sequenced was PBMCs or T cells enriched from blood (not recorded which). CDR3 bases: TGTGCCAGCAGCAAAGCGACACCCCAAGAGACCCAGTACTTC. Translating gives CASSKATPQETQYF.